This T cell receptor beta chain was observed in a study of blood T cell repertoires in COVID-19. Across the study: T cells, B-cell-depleted T cells, or PBMCs supplied cDNA or gDNA.

Clones were read by immunoSEQ multiplex PCR, and TCRdb kept only the in-frame ones, dropping some. This table holds about 310,000 clones, about 90% found once. The germline gives CDR1 LNHDA, CDR2 SQIVND (reference sequence). The CDR3 covers 13 residues. Losses at the gene ends were 3 bases for V and 7 bases for J; bases not matched to a gene: 5. The source material was peripheral blood. The TCR sequence derives from a woman in her 50s who had recovered from COVID-19. The chain combines TRBV19 with TRBJ1-2; 7 bases agree with TRBD1. The CDR3 reads CASSIEGARGYTF. Written as DNA, the CDR3 is TGTGCCAGTAGTATCGAGGGGGCGCGTGGCTACACCTTC.